There are many counts of the clone carrying this TCR beta chain. Its antigen is unidentified. Time point defined: patch test 2, 6 weeks after DPC sensitization. Treatment denoted: therapeutic diphenylcyclopropenone sensitization with weekly scalp DPC. At patch-test visits, sampling came before the patch test. The study enrolled 18 to 70-year-old alopecia patients suitable for DPC. Unique molecular identifiers were attached to individual cDNA molecules within the library. TCRdb passed the RACE reads through MiXCR, listing each CDR3 protein once. The sample yields tens of thousands of distinct CDR3 sequences, about 9.4% seen once. The data are from a study of human T cells and chemical hapten exposure. Points from the study as a whole: The study found expanded TCRs formed significantly more large CDR3 similarity clusters than controls.

This sequence was found in a young woman with alopecia areata. Some clones in this sample may be carry-over from other donors' samples. Specimen: whole blood, collected in connection with sensitization to the hapten diphenylcyclopropenone (DPC).

Written as DNA, the CDR3 is TGCAGCGGCCGCAGGGGGCTAGACACTGAAGCTTTCTTT. Amino acids: CSGRRGLDTEAFF. The V call is TRBV29-1, the J call TRBJ1-1, with 8 nucleotides matching TRBD1. Trimming took 7 bases from V and 3 from J; bases not matched to a gene: 7. The CDR3 contains 13 residues. Germline V gene lookup returns CDR1 SQVTM and CDR2 ANQGSEA.